The rows below give T cell receptor beta chains drawn from one sample of a study of cytomegalovirus exposure and HLA in healthy donors. Repertoires were generated with immunoSEQ multiplex PCR, while TCRdb's copy carries only in-frame clones and drops some. The sample holds 140,000 or so clones, roughly 90% seen once. The sample was PBMCs. These receptors were obtained from a man aged 18 to 29 in good health and CMV-seropositive. CDR3s include the opening cysteine and the closing phenylalanine or tryptophan. The D gene is left open where the match is weak. Part of the rows lack a size; the others show once, few, many or a class for expanded clones.

TRBJ2-2 | - | - | TRBV2 | CASGREAGDTGELFF | TGTGCCAGCGGAAGAGAGGCAGGGGACACCGGGGAGCTGTTTTTT
TRBJ1-2 | - | - | TRBV10-1 | CASSSSGNYGYTF | TGCGCCAGCAGTTCATCGGGGAACTATGGCTACACCTTC
TRBJ1-2 | once | - | TRBV19 | CASTEQYVSGYTF | TGTGCCAGTACTGAACAGTATGTAAGTGGCTACACCTTC
TRBJ2-7 | - | TRBD2 | TRBV5-6 | CASSFGGRGYEQYF | TGTGCCAGCAGCTTTGGCGGGAGGGGCTACGAGCAGTACTTC
TRBJ2-1 | once | - | TRBV11-2 | CASSPGSLAGNEQFF | TGTGCCAGCAGCCCTGGATCATTGGCGGGCAATGAGCAGTTCTTC
TRBJ1-1 | - | TRBD1 | TRBV20-1 | CSAPDRGQAFF | TGCAGTGCTCCCGACAGGGGGCAAGCTTTCTTT
TRBJ2-2 | - | - | TRBV19 | CASSKGQFGELFF | TGTGCCAGTAGTAAAGGACAGTTCGGGGAGCTGTTTTTT
TRBJ2-7 | - | TRBD1 | TRBV19 | CARAPKVGQGSYEQYF | TGTGCCAGGGCCCCTAAAGTAGGACAGGGAAGCTACGAGCAGTACTTC
TRBJ2-7 | - | - | TRBV21-1 | CASSKAPQERPQTYEQYF | TGTGCCAGCAGCAAAGCCCCCCAGGAACGGCCACAAACCTACGAGCAGTACTTC
TRBJ2-5 | once | - | TRBV7-9 | CASSLLAVETQYF | TGTGCCAGCAGCTTATTGGCAGTAGAGACCCAGTACTTC
TRBJ2-1 | - | TRBD2 | TRBV10-3 | CAISVGTRGDEQFF | TGTGCCATCAGTGTAGGGACCCGGGGGGATGAGCAGTTCTTC
TRBJ1-2 | once | TRBD1 | TRBV7-9 | CASSSPDRGGYGYTF | TGTGCCAGCAGCTCGCCTGACAGGGGAGGGTATGGCTACACCTTC
TRBJ1-2 | - | TRBD1 | TRBV6-5 | CASTSDRAGWYGYTF | TGTGCCAGCACTTCGGACAGGGCGGGATGGTATGGCTACACCTTC
TRBJ1-3 | - | - | TRBV29-1 | CSVGENSGNTIYF | TGCAGCGTTGGCGAGAACTCTGGAAACACCATATATTTT
TRBJ2-1 | - | TRBD2 | TRBV6-1 | CASRPAGVNEQFF | TGTGCCAGCAGGCCAGCGGGAGTCAATGAGCAGTTCTTC
TRBJ1-5 | - | TRBD1 | TRBV28 | CASSLRQGAWNQPQHF | TGTGCCAGCAGTCTCCGACAGGGGGCTTGGAATCAGCCCCAGCATTTT
TRBJ2-7 | once | - | TRBV21-1 | CASSKGLAGQGFYEQYF | TGTGCCAGCAGCAAGGGACTAGCGGGCCAAGGGTTCTACGAGCAGTACTTC
TRBJ1-2 | - | TRBD1 | TRBV11-2 | CASSLGQGKDYGYTF | TGTGCCAGCAGCCTAGGACAGGGGAAAGACTATGGCTACACCTTC
TRBJ1-1 | - | TRBD1 | TRBV11-2 | CASSFPGTGMTEAFF | TGTGCCAGCAGCTTTCCCGGGACAGGGATGACTGAAGCTTTCTTT
TRBJ2-7 | few | - | TRBV2 | CASSREYYEQYF | TGTGCCAGCAGTCGGGAATACTACGAGCAGTACTTC
TRBJ2-3 | - | - | TRBV28 | CASRTTGRTDTQYF | TGTGCCAGCAGGACAACCGGCCGCACAGATACGCAGTATTTT
TRBJ1-2 | once | - | TRBV6-5 | CASSSPSGGYTF | TGTGCCAGCAGTTCCCCATCGGGGGGCTACACCTTC
TRBJ1-2 | - | TRBD1 | TRBV5-1 | CASSFGTGDYGYTF | TGCGCCAGCAGCTTCGGGACAGGGGACTATGGCTACACCTTC
TRBJ2-5 | - | - | TRBV11-3 | CASSFGGGEETQYF | TGTGCCAGCAGCTTCGGTGGAGGGGAAGAGACCCAGTACTTC
TRBJ2-7 | few | TRBD1 | TRBV19 | CASSPTGEVGYEQYF | TGTGCCAGTAGCCCGACAGGGGAGGTAGGCTACGAGCAGTACTTC
TRBJ1-5 | - | TRBD1 | TRBV7-9 | CAVQGANQPQHF | TGTGCCGTTCAGGGGGCTAATCAGCCCCAGCATTTT
TRBJ2-5 | - | TRBD2 | TRBV7-6 | CASSSLAGGDQETQYF | TGTGCCAGCAGCTCGTTAGCGGGGGGAGACCAAGAGACCCAGTACTTC
TRBJ2-2 | - | TRBD1 | TRBV6-6 | CASSYEGTANTGELFF | TGTGCCAGCAGTTACGAGGGGACAGCGAACACCGGGGAGCTGTTTTTT
TRBJ1-1 | - | - | TRBV5-1 | CASSLIMNTEAFF | TGCGCCAGCAGCTTAATTATGAACACTGAAGCTTTCTTT
TRBJ2-7 | - | - | TRBV6-5 | CASRLGGSYEQYF | TGTGCCAGCAGACTCGGGGGATCCTACGAGCAGTACTTC
TRBJ1-5 | - | - | TRBV6-5 | CASSPPGQPQHF | TGTGCCAGCAGTCCCCCAGGTCAGCCCCAGCATTTT
TRBJ1-5 | - | - | TRBV6-1 | CASRGRGSNQPQHF | TGTGCCAGCAGGGGGAGAGGCAGCAATCAGCCCCAGCATTTT
TRBJ1-1 | - | - | TRBV30 | CAWSEGQATEAFF | TGTGCCTGGAGTGAGGGGCAGGCAACTGAAGCTTTCTTT
TRBJ2-2 | few | - | TRBV30 | CAWRKGHSTGELFF | TGTGCCTGGAGGAAAGGACATTCCACCGGGGAGCTGTTTTTT
TRBJ1-1 | - | - | TRBV6-1 | CASSVGGYTEAFF | TGTGCCAGCAGTGTCGGGGGATACACTGAAGCTTTCTTT
TRBJ2-7 | - | - | TRBV7-6 | CASSPSRGYEQYF | TGTGCCAGCAGCCCCAGCAGGGGATACGAGCAGTACTTC
TRBJ2-2 | - | - | TRBV21-1 | CASSNPSGVYTGELFF | TGTGCCAGCAGCAACCCAAGCGGGGTGTACACCGGGGAGCTGTTTTTT
TRBJ1-1 | once | - | TRBV5-6 | CASSLTVTEAFF | TGTGCCAGCAGCTTGACAGTTACTGAAGCTTTCTTT
TRBJ2-7 | few | TRBD2 | TRBV25-1 | CASSADEREDYEQYF | TGTGCCAGCAGTGCAGACGAGCGGGAGGATTACGAGCAGTACTTC
TRBJ2-3 | - | TRBD1 | TRBV27 | CASNPTGGRTQDTQYF | TGTGCCAGCAACCCGACAGGGGGCCGGACGCAGGATACGCAGTATTTT
TRBJ2-1 | - | TRBD2 | TRBV6-5 | CASRSSGGAYNEQFF | TGTGCCAGCAGATCTAGCGGGGGGGCTTACAATGAGCAGTTCTTC
TRBJ2-1 | - | TRBD1 | TRBV11-2 | CASSLTGSYNEQFF | TGTGCCAGCAGCTTGACAGGGTCGTACAATGAGCAGTTCTTC